These 9 T cell receptor beta chains came from one sample sequenced in a study of shared clonotypes between healthy human individuals. Naive CD8 cells lacked CD45RO and underwent positive selection for CCR7, leaving out terminally differentiated effector memory CD45RA+ cells. Assay: immunoSEQ multiplex PCR; the TCRdb copy retains only in-frame clones and omits some. Here the sample spans more than 2 million clones, approximately 95% being singletons. Input material: naive CD8+ T cells sorted from blood. The receptor source for this set is a man aged 18 to 35 in good health.

The chain couples TRBV4-3 to TRBJ2-5; maybe TRBD1 (6 bases). The CDR3 has 15 amino acids. Germline-derived CDR1 and CDR2 are LGHNA and YSLEER. Trimming shortened V by 4 bases and J by 5 bases, and 17 bases separated the two germline ends. CDR3 nucleotides: TGCGCCAGCAGCCCTGGGGGCCCCCCGACGGAGACCCAGTACTTC. Its protein is CASSPGGPPTETQYF.

The genes are TRBV7-9 and TRBJ2-3; 14 bases agree with TRBD2. The CDR3 runs to 18 residues. CDR1 SEHNR and CDR2 FQNEAQ come from the germline V gene (reference sequence). V lost 3 bases to trimming and J lost 4 bases; unmatched junction nucleotides: 9. The chain's CDR3 is CASSFPPGLAGVPDTQYF. The CDR3, as DNA: TGTGCCAGCAGCTTCCCGCCGGGACTAGCGGGAGTCCCAGATACGCAGTATTTT.

CDR3 sequence: CASSARQTNTEAFF. The CDR3 DNA sequence: TGTGCCAGCAGTGCTCGACAGACAAACACTGAAGCTTTCTTT. This chain joins TRBV2 and TRBJ1-1, with D perhaps matching TRBD1 (5 bases). V lost 4 bases, J lost 2 bases, and 11 bases lay in between. The CDR3 sequence is 14 residues long. The V gene's germline CDR1 is SNHLY and CDR2 FYNNEI.

This chain joins TRBV4-1 and TRBJ2-7; 11 bases are shared with TRBD2. V dropped 2 bases and J dropped 3; count of bases not matched to a gene: 3. Looked up from germline, CDR1 is MGHRA and CDR2 is YSYEKL. The CDR3 extends over 15 amino acids. CDR3: CASSQSGLAGYEQYF. CDR3 sequence (DNA): TGCGCCAGCAGCCAATCTGGACTAGCGGGCTACGAGCAGTACTTC.

The chain couples TRBV7-3 to TRBJ2-3; 15 positions match TRBD2. V shed 7 bases, J shed 2 bases, and the junction held 10 bases outside the gene matches. The CDR3 totals 18 residues. CDR1 and CDR2 from the germline V gene are SGHTA and FQGTGA. In nucleotides, the CDR3 is TGTGCCAGCATCACCGGGACTAGCGGGGGGTCATCCACAGATACGCAGTATTTT. Protein: CASITGTSGGSSTDTQYF.

Of note for this clone: The sample has other DNA sequences that encode this CDR3 too. This sequence joins TRBV7-9 and TRBJ2-7, with no clear D. This CDR3 comprises 14 residues. Trimming pared 5 bases from V and 0 bases from J, leaving 11 bases between. Germline V gives CDR1 SEHNR, CDR2 FQNEAQ (reference sequence). CDR3 sequence reads: CASSPAGSSYEQYF. The CDR3 DNA reads TGTGCCAGCAGCCCCGCCGGTAGCTCCTACGAGCAGTACTTC.

The sample holds one count of this clone. At one boundary the junction diverges from the germline segment, which might be a read error. The gene calls are TRBV7-7 and TRBJ2-1; D may correspond to TRBD1 or TRBD2 (6 bases each). The germline V gene encodes CDR1 SSHAT and CDR2 FNYEAQ (reference sequence). The CDR3 spans 14 residues. The CDR3 loop reads CASSLGGPYNEQFF. The CDR3 DNA reads TGTGCTAGCAGCTTAGGGGGGCCGTACAATGAGCAGTTCTTC.

Details on this clone: The identical CDR3 is also encoded by other nucleotide sequences in the sample. The CDR3, as DNA: TGTGCCAGCAGCGTAGGCGCAGGGGACTACGAGCAGTACTTC. Translation: CASSVGAGDYEQYF. The chain joins TRBV9 to TRBJ2-7, with a weak D call TRBD1 (6 bases). The CDR3 is 14 residues long. The germline V gene has CDR1 SGDLS and CDR2 YYNGEE. Trimming left V 0 bases short and J 3 bases short, with 10 bases between.

V is TRBV6-1 and J is TRBJ2-7; a weak D match, TRBD1 (5 bases). The CDR3 spans 14 residues. The V end lost 0 bases, the J end lost 6 bases, and 12 bases lay between the germline ends. Germline assignment: CDR1 MNHNS and CDR2 SASEGT. The CDR3 bases are TGTGCCAGCAGTGAAGCGGGCAGGGTGGTCGAGCAGTACTTC. This translates into CASSEAGRVVEQYF.